This T cell receptor (beta chain) was identified during a study of CD8 T cells in Susac syndrome. The diagnostic criteria for definite or probable disease, as recently defined, were met by the patients with Susac syndrome. While CD8+ and CD4+ T cells were isolated negatively, TEMRA cells were enriched by FACS. Random hexamers were used to reverse transcribe an amount of about 0.5 to 1 ug RNA. An immunoSEQ multiplex PCR amplified TCR beta CDR3 over 54 Vbeta and 13 Jbeta. TCRdb fed the immunoSEQ multiplex PCR reads into MiXCR, producing one record per CDR3 protein. This table has more than 100,000 distinct CDR3 sequences, roughly 94% appearing once. Deletions cut 1 base from V and 0 bases from J, with 8 bases between. The germline gives CDR1 SEHNR, CDR2 FQNEAQ (reference sequence). The CDR3 is 15 amino acids.

Sequencing input: CD8+ T cells from PBMCs. The chain is built from TRBV7-9 and TRBJ2-3, with unresolved D. The TCR sequence derives from a human donor with Susac syndrome. The CDR3: CASSLEARSTDTQYF. The DNA for the CDR3 is TGTGCCAGCAGCTTAGAGGCTAGAAGCACAGATACGCAGTATTTT. Using reference TRBV7-9 and TRBJ2-3 for the parts outside the CDR3, the full variable domain is DTGVSQNPRHKITKRGQNVTFRCDPISEHNRLYWYRQTLGQGPEFLTYFQNEAQLEKSRLLSDRFSAERPKGSFSTLEIQRTEQGDSAMYLCASSLEARSTDTQYFGPGTRLTVL.